One and the same sample provided the 11 T cell receptor beta chains below, sequenced in a study of identical twins. TCRdb itself ran the 5' RACE reads through MiXCR, one entry per CDR3 protein. The repertoire holds some 660,000 distinct CDR3 sequences, with over 8.5% as singletons. The same sample was also used in a study of yellow fever vaccine responses in identical twins.

Sequencing was carried out using PBMCs. The receptors stem from a woman aged 18-29 years in good health.

This clonotype was recorded at least ten times. The V gene is TRBV6-2 or TRBV6-3, the J gene TRBJ2-2; a weak D match, TRBD2 (5 bases). Per germline, CDR1 MNHEY and CDR2 SVGEGT. V lost 2 bases, J lost 3 bases, and 7 bases lay in between. The CDR3 contains 14 residues. The CDR3: CASSYQRYTGELFF. In DNA, the CDR3 is TGTGCCAGCAGTTACCAGCGGTACACCGGGGAGCTGTTTTTT.

This chain links TRBV5-5 with TRBJ2-7; TRBD2 might be the D (6 bases). Germline V gene sequence: CDR1 SGHKS, CDR2 YYEKEE (reference sequence). V was clipped by 3 bases and J by 2 bases, with 21 bases between them. The CDR3 is made up of 17 amino acids. CDR3 nucleotides: TGTGCCAGCAGCTCGGGCGCGGGACTGATATCCCCCTACGAGCAGTACTTC. Translated: CASSSGAGLISPYEQYF.

The CDR3 sequence: CASSFAGAGANVLTF. DNA of the CDR3: TGTGCCAGCAGTTTCGCAGGGGCTGGGGCCAACGTCCTGACTTTC. This chain joins TRBV28 and TRBJ2-6; possibly TRBD1 for D (6 bases). Germline CDR1 reads MDHEN; CDR2 reads SYDVKM. V was trimmed by 3 bases and J by 2 bases, leaving 8 bases between them. CDR3 length: 15 residues.

V usage is TRBV4-2 and J usage is TRBJ2-3; 12 bases match TRBD2. Germline V lookup: CDR1 LGHNA, CDR2 YNFKEQ. The CDR3 contains 17 residues. V trimming: 2 bases; J trimming: 4 bases; junction bases outside the gene matches: 7. CDR3 sequence: CASSQQRRTSGADTQYF. Written as DNA, the CDR3 is TGTGCCAGCAGCCAACAGCGGAGGACTAGCGGGGCAGATACGCAGTATTTT.

This clonotype was counted many times. J is TRBJ1-1 and V is TRBV6-1; 12 positions match TRBD1. The V gene's germline CDR1 is MNHNS and CDR2 SASEGT. The CDR3 is 15 residues long. The V gene end was trimmed by 5 bases and the J gene end by 4 bases; junction bases not matched to a gene: 5. CDR3 sequence: CASSPGTGGSTEAFF. In DNA form, the CDR3 reads TGTGCCAGCAGTCCCGGGACAGGGGGCTCCACTGAAGCTTTCTTT.

This clonotype has more than one count but fewer than ten. The chain uses TRBV24-1 and TRBJ2-7; D perhaps matches TRBD1 (6 bases). The germline V gene has CDR1 KGHDR and CDR2 SFDVKD. CDR3 length: 15 amino acids. Trimming cost V 2 bases and J 3 bases, with 13 bases left between them. The CDR3 spells CATSDSGTSVYEQYF. For the CDR3, the DNA is TGTGCCACCAGTGATTCCGGGACATCTGTCTACGAGCAGTACTTC.

The V gene is TRBV29-1, the J gene TRBJ2-3, with D possibly TRBD2 on 7 matching bases. Germline V gene data show CDR1 as SQVTM and CDR2 as ANQGSEA. With 7 bases removed from V and 0 bases from J, the gap between germline ends came to 14 bases. The CDR3 is 14 amino acids. CDR3 sequence (DNA): TGCAGCGAGGCTGCGGGGGCTAGCACAGATACGCAGTATTTT. Protein: CSEAAGASTDTQYF.

This clonotype was observed at least ten times. V gene TRBV11-2 combines with J gene TRBJ1-2; the D gene is possibly TRBD1 (5 bases). This CDR3 comprises 14 residues. CDR1 is SGHAT and CDR2 is FQNNGV in the germline V gene. V was shortened by 0 bases and J by 8 bases, with 13 bases between the two germline ends. CDR3 loop: CASSLDGAGTGYTF. DNA for the CDR3: TGTGCCAGCAGCTTAGATGGGGCAGGGACCGGCTACACCTTC. The full variable domain, with the rest looked up from reference TRBV11-2 and TRBJ1-2, is EAGVAQSPRYKIIEKRQSVAFWCNPISGHATLYWYQQILGQGPKLLIQFQNNGVVDDSQLPKDRFSAERLKGVDSTLKIQPAKLEDSAVYLCASSLDGAGTGYTFGSGTRLTVV.

This clonotype was detected many times. The chain links TRBV15 to TRBJ2-5; D is unresolved. The CDR3 contains 13 residues. Between the trimmed V and J ends, which lost 1 base and 5 bases, there was a span of 8 bases. Germline loops: CDR1 LNHNV, CDR2 YYDKDF (reference sequence). CDR3 in DNA: TGTGCCACCAGCAGAGTTGATGGGGAGACCCAGTACTTC. This codes for CATSRVDGETQYF.

This clonotype was observed a handful of times. The chain couples TRBV15 to TRBJ1-1; D is uncertain. The CDR3 has 14 amino acids. Germline V gene sequence: CDR1 LNHNV, CDR2 YYDKDF (reference sequence). The germline V and J ends were trimmed by 0 bases and 1 base, with 6 bases remaining between them. CDR3 residues: CATSRDPANTEAFF. The CDR3 nucleotides read TGTGCCACCAGCAGAGATCCCGCGAACACTGAAGCTTTCTTT.

This clonotype showed up just a few times. J is TRBJ2-3 and V is TRBV20-1, with D possibly called TRBD1 or TRBD2 (5 bases each). CDR1 is DFQATT and CDR2 is SNEGSKA in the germline V gene (reference sequence). The CDR3 contains 15 residues. Trimming took 0 bases from V and 4 from J, leaving 14 bases between them. As DNA, the CDR3 is TGCAGTGCTAGAGATCGTCGAAGAGGGGCAGATACGCAGTATTTT. Translation gives CSARDRRRGADTQYF.